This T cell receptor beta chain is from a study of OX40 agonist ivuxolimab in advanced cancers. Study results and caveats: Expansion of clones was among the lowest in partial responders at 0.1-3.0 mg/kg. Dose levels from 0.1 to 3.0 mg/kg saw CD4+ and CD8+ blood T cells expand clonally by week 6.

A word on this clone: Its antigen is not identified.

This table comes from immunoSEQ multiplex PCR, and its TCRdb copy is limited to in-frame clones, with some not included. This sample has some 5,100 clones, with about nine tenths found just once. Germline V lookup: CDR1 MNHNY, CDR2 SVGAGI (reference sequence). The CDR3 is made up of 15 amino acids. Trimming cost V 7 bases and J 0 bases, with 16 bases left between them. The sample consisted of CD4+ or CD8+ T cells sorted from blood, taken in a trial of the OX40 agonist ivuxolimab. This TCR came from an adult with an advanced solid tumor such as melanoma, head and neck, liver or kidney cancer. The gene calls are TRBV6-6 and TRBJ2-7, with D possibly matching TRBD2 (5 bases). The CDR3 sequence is CASTTGGPDSYEQYF. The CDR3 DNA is TGTGCCAGCACCACCGGAGGACCAGACTCCTACGAGCAGTACTTC.